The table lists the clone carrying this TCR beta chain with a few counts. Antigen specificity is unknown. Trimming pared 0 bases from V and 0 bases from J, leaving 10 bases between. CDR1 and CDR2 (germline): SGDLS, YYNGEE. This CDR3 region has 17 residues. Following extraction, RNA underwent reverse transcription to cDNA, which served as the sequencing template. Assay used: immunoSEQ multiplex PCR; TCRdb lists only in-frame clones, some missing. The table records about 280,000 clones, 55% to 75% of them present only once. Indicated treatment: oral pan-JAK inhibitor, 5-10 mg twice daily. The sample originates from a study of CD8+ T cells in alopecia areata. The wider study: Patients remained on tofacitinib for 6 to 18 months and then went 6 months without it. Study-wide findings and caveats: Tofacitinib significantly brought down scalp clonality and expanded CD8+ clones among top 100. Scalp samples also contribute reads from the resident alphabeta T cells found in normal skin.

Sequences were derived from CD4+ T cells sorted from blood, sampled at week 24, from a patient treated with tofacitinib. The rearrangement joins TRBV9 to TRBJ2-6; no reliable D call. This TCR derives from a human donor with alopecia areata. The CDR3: CASSVAPTGSGANVLTF. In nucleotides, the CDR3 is TGTGCCAGCAGCGTAGCTCCGACTGGCTCTGGGGCCAACGTCCTGACTTTC.